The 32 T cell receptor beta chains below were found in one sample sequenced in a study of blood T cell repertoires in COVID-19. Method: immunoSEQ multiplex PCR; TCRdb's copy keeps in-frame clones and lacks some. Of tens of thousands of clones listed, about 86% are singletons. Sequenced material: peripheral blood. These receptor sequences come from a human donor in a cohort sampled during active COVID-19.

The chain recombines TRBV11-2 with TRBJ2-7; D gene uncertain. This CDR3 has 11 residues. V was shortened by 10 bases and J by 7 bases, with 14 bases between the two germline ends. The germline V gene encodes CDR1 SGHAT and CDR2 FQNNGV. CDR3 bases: TGTGCCACCCTCTTGGCGGAGGAGCAGTACTTC. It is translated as CATLLAEEQYF.

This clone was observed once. The CDR3 loop reads CASSSFSGAGEKLFF. The CDR3, as DNA: TGTGCCAGCAGCTCCTTTTCAGGGGCGGGTGAAAAACTGTTTTTT. The chain couples TRBV7-6 to TRBJ1-4; TRBD1 might be the D (6 bases). Trimming removed 4 bases from V and 7 bases from J, with 16 bases in between. From germline, CDR1 is SGHVS and CDR2 FNYEAQ. The CDR3 loop spans 15 amino acids.

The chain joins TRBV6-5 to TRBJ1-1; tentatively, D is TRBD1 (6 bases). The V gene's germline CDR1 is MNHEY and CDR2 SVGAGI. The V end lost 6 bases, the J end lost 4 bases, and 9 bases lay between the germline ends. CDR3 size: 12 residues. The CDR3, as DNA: TGTGCCAGCAGCCTCAGGGGCACTGAAGCTTTCTTT. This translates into CASSLRGTEAFF.

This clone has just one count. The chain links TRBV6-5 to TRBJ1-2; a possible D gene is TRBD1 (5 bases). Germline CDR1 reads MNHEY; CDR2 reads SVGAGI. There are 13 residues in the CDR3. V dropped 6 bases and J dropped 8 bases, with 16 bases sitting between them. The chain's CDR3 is CASSLYQGGGYTF. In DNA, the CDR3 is TGTGCCAGCAGCCTCTACCAGGGAGGAGGCTACACCTTC.

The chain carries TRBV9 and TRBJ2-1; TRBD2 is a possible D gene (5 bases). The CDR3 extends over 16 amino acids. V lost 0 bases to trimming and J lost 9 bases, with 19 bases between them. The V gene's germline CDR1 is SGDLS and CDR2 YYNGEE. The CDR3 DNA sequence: TGTGCCAGCAGCGTAGTGGCTGTCGGGGAAGGGAGTGAGCAGTTCTTC. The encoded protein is CASSVVAVGEGSEQFF.

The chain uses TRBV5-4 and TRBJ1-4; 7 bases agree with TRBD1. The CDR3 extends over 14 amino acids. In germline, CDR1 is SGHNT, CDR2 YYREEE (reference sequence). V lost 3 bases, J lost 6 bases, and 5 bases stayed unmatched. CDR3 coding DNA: TGTGCCAGCAGCTACGGGACAGAGGATGAAAAACTGTTTTTT. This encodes CASSYGTEDEKLFF. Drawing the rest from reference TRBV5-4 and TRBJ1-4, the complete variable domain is ETGVTQSPTHLIKTRGQQVTLRCSSQSGHNTVSWYQQALGQGPQFIFQYYREEENGRGNFPPRFSGLQFPNYSSELNVNALELDDSALYLCASSYGTEDEKLFFGSGTQLSVL.

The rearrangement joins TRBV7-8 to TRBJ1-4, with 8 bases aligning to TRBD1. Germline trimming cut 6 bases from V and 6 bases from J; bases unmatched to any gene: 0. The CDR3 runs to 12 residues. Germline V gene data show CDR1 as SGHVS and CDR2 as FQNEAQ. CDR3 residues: CASRDRDEKLFF. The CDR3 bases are TGTGCCAGCAGGGACAGGGATGAAAAACTGTTTTTT.

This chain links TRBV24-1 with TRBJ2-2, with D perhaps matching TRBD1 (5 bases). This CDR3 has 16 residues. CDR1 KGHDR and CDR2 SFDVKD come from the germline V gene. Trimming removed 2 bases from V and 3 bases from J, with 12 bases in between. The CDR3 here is CATSDWAGIDTGELFF. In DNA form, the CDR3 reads TGTGCCACCAGTGATTGGGCAGGGATCGACACCGGGGAGCTGTTTTTT.

CDR3 nucleotide sequence: TGCGCCAGCAGCCAAGATCGGACAGGTGGTCAAGAGCAGTACTTC. Translating gives CASSQDRTGGQEQYF. The chain is built from TRBV4-3 and TRBJ2-7, with 7 bases lining up with TRBD1. Germline assignment: CDR1 LGHNA and CDR2 YSLEER. J lost 7 bases, V lost 0 bases, and 9 bases had no gene match. The CDR3 runs to 15 residues.

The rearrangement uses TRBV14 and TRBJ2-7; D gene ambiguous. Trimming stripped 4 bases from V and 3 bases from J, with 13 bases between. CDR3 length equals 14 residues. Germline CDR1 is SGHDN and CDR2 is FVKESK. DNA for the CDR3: TGTGCCAGCAGCCCGCAATTGGGCCTCTACGAGCAGTACTTC. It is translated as CASSPQLGLYEQYF.

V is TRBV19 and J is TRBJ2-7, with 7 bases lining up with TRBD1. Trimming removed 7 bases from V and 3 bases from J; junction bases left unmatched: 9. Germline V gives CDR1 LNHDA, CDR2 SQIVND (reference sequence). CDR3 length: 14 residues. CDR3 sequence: CASNSRGLLYEQYF. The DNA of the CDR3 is TGTGCCAGTAACTCTAGGGGGCTCCTCTACGAGCAGTACTTC.

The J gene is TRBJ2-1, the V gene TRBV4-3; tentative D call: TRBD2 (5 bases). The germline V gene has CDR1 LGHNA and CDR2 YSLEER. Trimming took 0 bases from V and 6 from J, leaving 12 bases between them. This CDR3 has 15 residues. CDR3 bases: TGCGCCAGCAGCCAAGATGGTACTAGGAGCAATGAGCAGTTCTTC. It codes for CASSQDGTRSNEQFF.

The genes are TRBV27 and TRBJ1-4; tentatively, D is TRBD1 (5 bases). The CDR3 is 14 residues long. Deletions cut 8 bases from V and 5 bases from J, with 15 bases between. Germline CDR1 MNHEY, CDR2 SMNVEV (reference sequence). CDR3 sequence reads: CASGPLRVNEKLFF. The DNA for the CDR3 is TGTGCCAGCGGACCCCTCAGGGTGAATGAAAAACTGTTTTTT.

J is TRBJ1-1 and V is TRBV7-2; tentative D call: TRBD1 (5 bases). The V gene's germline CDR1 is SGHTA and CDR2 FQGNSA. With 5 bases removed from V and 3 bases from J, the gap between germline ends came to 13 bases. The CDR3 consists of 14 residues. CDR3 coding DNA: TGTGCCAGCAGCCGTGGACAATCCCACACTGAAGCTTTCTTT. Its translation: CASSRGQSHTEAFF.

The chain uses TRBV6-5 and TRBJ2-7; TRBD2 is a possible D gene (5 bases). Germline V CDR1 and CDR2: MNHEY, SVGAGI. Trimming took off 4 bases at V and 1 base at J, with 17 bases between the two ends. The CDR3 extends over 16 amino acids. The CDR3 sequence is CASSLKGPPGSYEQYF. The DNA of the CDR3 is TGTGCCAGCAGTTTAAAAGGTCCACCGGGGTCCTACGAGCAGTACTTC.

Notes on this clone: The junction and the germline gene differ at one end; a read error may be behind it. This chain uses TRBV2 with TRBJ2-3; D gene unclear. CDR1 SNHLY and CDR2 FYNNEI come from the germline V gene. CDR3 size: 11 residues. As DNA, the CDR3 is TGTGCCAGCAGTGAAGGAGGATACCCCAAATTT. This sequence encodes CASSEGGYPKF. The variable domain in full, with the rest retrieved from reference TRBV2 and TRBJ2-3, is EPEVTQTPSHQVTQMGQEVILRCVPISNHLYFYWYRQILGQKVEFLVSFYNNEISEKSEIFDDQFSVERPDGSNFTLKIRSTKLEDSAMYFCASSEGGYPKFGPGTRLTVL.

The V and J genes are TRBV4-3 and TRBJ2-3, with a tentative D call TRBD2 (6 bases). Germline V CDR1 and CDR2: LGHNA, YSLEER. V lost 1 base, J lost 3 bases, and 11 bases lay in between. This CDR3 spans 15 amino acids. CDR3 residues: CASSQGYAGTDTQYF. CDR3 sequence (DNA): TGCGCCAGCAGCCAAGGGTACGCGGGAACAGATACGCAGTATTTT.

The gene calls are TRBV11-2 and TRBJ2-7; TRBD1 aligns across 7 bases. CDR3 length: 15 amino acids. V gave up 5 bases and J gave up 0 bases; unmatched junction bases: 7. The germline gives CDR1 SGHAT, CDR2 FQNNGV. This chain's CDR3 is CASSAGTVTSYEQYF. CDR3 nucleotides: TGTGCCAGCAGCGCCGGGACAGTGACCTCCTACGAGCAGTACTTC.

The CDR3 bases are TGTGCCAGCAGCCGACTAGATTCTTACAATGAGCAGTTCTTC. It yields the protein CASSRLDSYNEQFF. This sequence joins TRBV6-6 and TRBJ2-1, with D possibly TRBD2 on 6 matching bases. The germline CDR1 and CDR2 sequences are MNHNY and SVGAGI (reference sequence). The V gene lost 6 bases and the J gene lost 4 bases, with 13 bases spanning the gap. The CDR3 has 14 residues.

In DNA, the CDR3 is TGCGCCAGCAGCCAACCGGACAGTAACACTGAAGCTTTCTTT. It encodes CASSQPDSNTEAFF. The J gene is TRBJ1-1, the V gene TRBV4-1, with D possibly TRBD1 on 6 matching bases. The V end was cut by 2 bases, the J end by 2 bases, with 9 bases between. Germline CDR1 reads MGHRA; CDR2 reads YSYEKL. The length of the CDR3 is 14 residues.

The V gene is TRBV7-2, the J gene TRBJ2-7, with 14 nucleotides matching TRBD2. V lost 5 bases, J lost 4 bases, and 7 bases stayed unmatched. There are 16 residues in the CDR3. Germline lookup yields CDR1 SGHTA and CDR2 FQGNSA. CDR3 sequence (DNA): TGTGCCAGCAGCGGTCGACTAGCGGGAGGGGGATACGAGCAGTACTTC. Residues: CASSGRLAGGGYEQYF.

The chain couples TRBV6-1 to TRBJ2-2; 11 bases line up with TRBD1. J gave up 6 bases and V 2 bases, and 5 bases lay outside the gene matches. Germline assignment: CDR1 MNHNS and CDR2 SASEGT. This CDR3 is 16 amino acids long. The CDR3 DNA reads TGTGCCAGCAGTGAACCGGGACAGGGGGTCGCCGGGGAGCTGTTTTTT. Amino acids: CASSEPGQGVAGELFF.

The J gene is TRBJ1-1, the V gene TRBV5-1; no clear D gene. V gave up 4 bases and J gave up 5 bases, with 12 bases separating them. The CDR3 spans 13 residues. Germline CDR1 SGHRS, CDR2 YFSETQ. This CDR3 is CASSHGRETEAFF. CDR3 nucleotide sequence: TGCGCCAGCAGCCATGGAAGGGAGACTGAAGCTTTCTTT. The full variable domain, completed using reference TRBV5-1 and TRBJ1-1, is KAGVTQTPRYLIKTRGQQVTLSCSPISGHRSVSWYQQTPGQGLQFLFEYFSETQRNKGNFPGRFSGRQFSNSRSEMNVSTLELGDSALYLCASSHGRETEAFFGQGTRLTVV.

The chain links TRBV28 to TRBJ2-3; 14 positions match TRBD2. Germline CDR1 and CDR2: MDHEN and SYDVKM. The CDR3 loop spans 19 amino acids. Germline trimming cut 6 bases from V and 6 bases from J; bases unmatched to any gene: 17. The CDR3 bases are TGTGCCAGCAGCTCTTACGGGACTAGCGGGAGTGTGGTTTTTGATACGCAGTATTTT. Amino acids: CASSSYGTSGSVVFDTQYF.

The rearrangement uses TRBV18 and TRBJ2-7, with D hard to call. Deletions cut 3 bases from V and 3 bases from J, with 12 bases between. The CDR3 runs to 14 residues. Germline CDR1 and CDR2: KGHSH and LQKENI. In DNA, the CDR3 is TGTGCCAGCTCACCTATTATTAGCAGCTACGAGCAGTACTTC. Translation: CASSPIISSYEQYF.

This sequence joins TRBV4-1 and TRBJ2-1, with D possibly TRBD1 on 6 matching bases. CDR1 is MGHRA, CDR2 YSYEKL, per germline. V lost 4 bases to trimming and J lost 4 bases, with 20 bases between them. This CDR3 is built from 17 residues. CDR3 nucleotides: TGCGCCAGCAGCCGACGCCTCCAGGACAGTTCGTACAATGAGCAGTTCTTC. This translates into CASSRRLQDSSYNEQFF.

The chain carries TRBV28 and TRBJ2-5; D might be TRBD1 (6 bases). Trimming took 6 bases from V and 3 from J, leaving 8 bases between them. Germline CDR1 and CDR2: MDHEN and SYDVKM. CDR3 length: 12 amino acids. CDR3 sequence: CASSRQEETQYF. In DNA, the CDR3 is TGTGCCAGCAGCAGACAGGAAGAGACCCAGTACTTC.

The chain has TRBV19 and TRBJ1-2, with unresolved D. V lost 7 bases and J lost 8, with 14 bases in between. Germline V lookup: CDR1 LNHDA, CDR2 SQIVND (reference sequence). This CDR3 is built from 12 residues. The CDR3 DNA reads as TGTGCCAGTACCGAGGGAGCTTCGGGCTACACCTTC. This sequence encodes CASTEGASGYTF.

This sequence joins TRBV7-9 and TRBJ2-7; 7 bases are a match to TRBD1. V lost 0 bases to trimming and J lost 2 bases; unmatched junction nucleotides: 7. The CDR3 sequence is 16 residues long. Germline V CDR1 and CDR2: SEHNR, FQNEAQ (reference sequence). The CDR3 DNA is TGTGCCAGCAGCTTAGCGCGAGGGGGCCGGACCTACGAGCAGTACTTC. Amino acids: CASSLARGGRTYEQYF. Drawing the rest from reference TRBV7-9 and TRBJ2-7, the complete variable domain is DTGVSQNPRHKITKRGQNVTFRCDPISEHNRLYWYRQTLGQGPEFLTYFQNEAQLEKSRLLSDRFSAERPKGSFSTLEIQRTEQGDSAMYLCASSLARGGRTYEQYFGPGTRLTVT.

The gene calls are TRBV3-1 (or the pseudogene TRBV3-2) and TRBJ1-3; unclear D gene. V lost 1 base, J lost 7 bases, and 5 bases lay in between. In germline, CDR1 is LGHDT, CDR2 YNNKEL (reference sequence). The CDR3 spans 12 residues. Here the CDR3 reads CASSQGRNTIYF. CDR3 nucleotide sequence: TGTGCCAGCAGCCAAGGCCGGAACACCATATATTTT.

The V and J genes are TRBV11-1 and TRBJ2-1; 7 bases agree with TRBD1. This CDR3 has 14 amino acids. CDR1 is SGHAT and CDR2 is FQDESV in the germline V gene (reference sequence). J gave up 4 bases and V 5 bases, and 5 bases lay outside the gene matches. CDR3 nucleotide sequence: TGTGCCAGCAGCCTACTGACAGGGTACAATGAGCAGTTCTTC. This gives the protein CASSLLTGYNEQFF.

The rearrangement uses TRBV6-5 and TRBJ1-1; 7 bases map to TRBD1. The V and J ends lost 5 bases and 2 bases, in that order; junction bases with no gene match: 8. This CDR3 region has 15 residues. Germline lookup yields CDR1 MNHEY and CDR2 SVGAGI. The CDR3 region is CASSRRQGANTEAFF. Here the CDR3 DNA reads TGTGCCAGCAGTCGCCGACAGGGAGCAAACACTGAAGCTTTCTTT.